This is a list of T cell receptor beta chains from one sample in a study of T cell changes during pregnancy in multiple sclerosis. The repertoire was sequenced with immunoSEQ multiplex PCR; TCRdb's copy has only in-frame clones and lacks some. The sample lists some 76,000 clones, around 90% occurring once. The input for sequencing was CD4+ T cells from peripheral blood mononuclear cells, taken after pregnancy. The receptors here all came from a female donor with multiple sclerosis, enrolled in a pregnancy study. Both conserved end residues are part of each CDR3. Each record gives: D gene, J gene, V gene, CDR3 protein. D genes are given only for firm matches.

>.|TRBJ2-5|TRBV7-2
CASSADRTFQETQYF
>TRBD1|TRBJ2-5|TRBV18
CASSPAGTVDGTQYF
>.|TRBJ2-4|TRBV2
CASSERTETKNIQYF
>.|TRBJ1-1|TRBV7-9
CASSSTGNTEAFF
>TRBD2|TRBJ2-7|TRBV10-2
CASSLVLAGGPTYEQYF
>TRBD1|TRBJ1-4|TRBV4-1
CVSSQDLGQGLGEKLFF
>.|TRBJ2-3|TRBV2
CASRARQLDTQYF
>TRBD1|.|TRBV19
CASRAGQGTSGEQYF
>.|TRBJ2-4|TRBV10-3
CAISPRELNIQYF
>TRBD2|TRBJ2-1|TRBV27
CASSLSGGNEQFF